This T cell receptor beta chain appears in the sequencing data of a study of blood T cell repertoires in COVID-19. Study details: Both acute and convalescent COVID-19 samples were obtained from the United States, Italy and Spain. PBMCs, B-cell-depleted T cells, or T cells provided the cDNA or gDNA that made up the material.

Authors' processing steps: Reference gene primers were amplified, and this amplification served to estimate nucleated cell counts. The data were produced by immunoSEQ multiplex PCR, yet TCRdb's version contains in-frame clones alone and is incomplete. That table gives V, J and clone size, and the DNA gave D and trimming. Here the sample spans around 60,000 clones, approximately 80% being singletons. This CDR3 has 14 residues. The germline V and J ends were trimmed by 0 bases and 3 bases, with 7 bases remaining between them. The germline gives CDR1 SGHTA, CDR2 FQGNSA. The sample comprised peripheral blood. J is TRBJ2-3 and V is TRBV7-2, with D hard to call. This sequence originates from a man in his 70s with acute or convalescent COVID-19. The CDR3 reads CASSLAARTDTQYF. The DNA for the CDR3 is TGTGCCAGCAGCTTAGCGGCGAGGACAGATACGCAGTATTTT.